The entry below describes one TCR beta chain. Its antigen is not known. This record belongs to a study of cytomegalovirus exposure and HLA in healthy donors. Regarding the study as a whole: After further analysis at a later stage, 17,000 or so TCR beta sequences were associated with HLA alleles at 0.05 false discovery rate.

Primers: 60 Vbeta forward and 13 Jbeta reverse. Using immunoSEQ multiplex PCR, the repertoire was profiled, and TCRdb retains in-frame clones only, with some absent. Of around 210,000 clones in the sample, around four fifths were seen once. There are 14 residues in the CDR3. Germline CDR1 MNHEY, CDR2 SMNVEV (reference sequence). The V gene lost 2 bases and the J gene lost 4 bases, with 12 bases spanning the gap. This clonotype was sampled from a woman between 40 and 50 years old in good health and CMV-seronegative. J is TRBJ2-7 and V is TRBV27, with D possibly being TRBD2 (7 bases). The material sequenced was PBMCs. DNA of the CDR3: TGTGCCAGCAGTTTACGGGGGGCTCAATACGAGCAGTACTTC. Encoded protein: CASSLRGAQYEQYF.